Listed here are 5 T cell receptor beta chains from one sample, sequenced in a study of naive and memory T cell subsets. Four PCR rounds used nested alpha and beta constant region primers plus the SP2 primer. A single record per CDR3 protein comes from TCRdb applying MiXCR to the 5' RACE reads. Altogether about 48,000 distinct CDR3 sequences are present, approximately 4.5% being singletons, with the ten largest covering roughly 0.8%. A UMI-containing oligonucleotide was joined by 3' ligation to the TCR cDNA template. These receptor sequences come from a female donor in good health.

This clonotype occurred many times. The gene calls are TRBV2 and TRBJ1-1; the match to TRBD1 covers 12 bases. The CDR3 sequence is 13 residues long. Germline V gene sequence: CDR1 SNHLY, CDR2 FYNNEI. Unmatched junction bases numbered 5, after V lost 9 bases and J lost 6 bases. The CDR3 nucleotides are TGTGCCAGAATCCGGGACAGGGGGCCTGAAGCTTTCTTT. Protein: CARIRDRGPEAFF.

This clonotype was recorded many times. V is TRBV27 and J is TRBJ1-6, with 9 bases lining up with TRBD1. V lost 2 bases and J lost 9; bases outside the gene matches: 8. CDR1 and CDR2 from the germline V gene are MNHEY and SMNVEV (reference sequence). This CDR3 has 16 residues. CDR3 bases: TGTGCCAGCAGTTTAGCCCCAGGGGACAGGGCTTCACCCCTCCACTTT. This sequence encodes CASSLAPGDRASPLHF.

Many counts were recorded for this clonotype. This chain joins TRBV20-1 and TRBJ2-7; the match to TRBD2 covers 14 bases. Germline CDR1 and CDR2: DFQATT and SNEGSKA (reference sequence). Trimming took 5 bases from V and 2 from J; bases not matched to a gene: 11. The CDR3 runs to 17 residues. The CDR3 DNA reads TGCAGTGCTGACCGGGGACTAGCGGGAGACCGACCCTACGAGCAGTACTTC. Amino acids: CSADRGLAGDRPYEQYF.

Ten or more counts support this clonotype. V usage is TRBV11-2 and J usage is TRBJ2-7; D ambiguous. V was trimmed by 3 bases and J by 2 bases, leaving 11 bases between them. From germline, CDR1 is SGHAT and CDR2 FQNNGV. The CDR3 is 14 amino acids. CDR3 in DNA: TGTGCCAGCAGCTTCCGTCAGACTGCCTACGAGCAGTACTTC. Its translation is CASSFRQTAYEQYF.

The table lists this clonotype with many counts. The V and J genes are TRBV15 and TRBJ1-2; 10 nucleotides line up with TRBD1. The germline V gene encodes CDR1 LNHNV and CDR2 YYDKDF (reference sequence). The CDR3 loop spans 15 amino acids. V lost 4 bases to trimming and J lost 2 bases; unmatched junction nucleotides: 4. The CDR3: CATSTRDRGNYGYTF. The DNA of the CDR3 is TGTGCCACCAGCACTAGGGACAGGGGAAACTATGGCTACACCTTC. Complete variable domain (other parts from reference TRBV15 and TRBJ1-2): DAMVIQNPRYQVTQFGKPVTLSCSQTLNHNVMYWYQQKSSQAPKLLFHYYDKDFNNEADTPDNFQSRRPNTSFCFLDIRSPGLGDTAMYLCATSTRDRGNYGYTFGSGTRLTVV.